The 12 T cell receptor beta chains presented below share a single source sample, sequenced in a study of cytomegalovirus exposure and HLA in healthy donors. Primers included in the PCR were 60 Vbeta and 13 Jbeta primers. Sequenced by immunoSEQ multiplex PCR; TCRdb stores in-frame clones only, minus some. This sample contains roughly 140,000 clones. Sequencing was carried out using PBMCs. These receptors came from a man aged 35 to 55 in good health and CMV-seronegative.

The rearrangement uses TRBV19 and TRBJ1-5, with D maybe TRBD1 (6 bases). The germline V gene encodes CDR1 LNHDA and CDR2 SQIVND (reference sequence). CDR3 size: 15 residues. V shed 1 base and J shed 3 bases, with 10 bases lying between them. The CDR3 nucleotides read TGTGCCAGTAGTATAGCCTCAGGGGTCAATCAGCCCCAGCATTTT. It translates to CASSIASGVNQPQHF.

The chain links TRBV5-1 to TRBJ2-5; possible D gene TRBD1, 5 bases. This CDR3 is 14 amino acids long. The V end was cut by 2 bases, the J end by 3 bases, with 11 bases between. From germline, CDR1 is SGHRS and CDR2 YFSETQ. As DNA, the CDR3 is TGCGCCAGCAGCTTTGGGGCTAGGAAAGAGACCCAGTACTTC. Residues: CASSFGARKETQYF.

The gene calls are TRBV5-1 and TRBJ2-7; TRBD1 might be the D (5 bases). This CDR3 comprises 13 residues. Looked up from germline, CDR1 is SGHRS and CDR2 is YFSETQ. With 5 bases removed from V and 2 bases from J, the gap between germline ends came to 11 bases. This CDR3 reads CASRTDSPYEQYF. The CDR3 DNA sequence: TGCGCCAGCAGAACTGACAGTCCCTACGAGCAGTACTTC.

Note on this clone: Other DNA sequences from this sample encode an identical CDR3 as well. The gene calls are TRBV9 and TRBJ2-5, with D perhaps matching TRBD1 (5 bases). CDR1 SGDLS and CDR2 YYNGEE come from the germline V gene. CDR3 size: 14 residues. The germline V and J ends were trimmed by 0 bases and 1 base, with 7 bases remaining between them. The CDR3, as DNA: TGTGCCAGCAGCGTAGGGACAACCCAAGAGACCCAGTACTTC. The encoded protein is CASSVGTTQETQYF.

CDR3 amino acids: CASSPGWGEKLFF. CDR3 bases: TGTGCCAGCAGCCCGGGGTGGGGTGAAAAACTGTTTTTT. The V and J genes are TRBV6-5 and TRBJ1-4; D call uncertain. The germline V gene has CDR1 MNHEY and CDR2 SVGAGI. The V and J ends lost 6 bases and 7 bases respectively, with 12 bases between them. The CDR3 contains 13 residues.

The rearrangement uses TRBV5-1 and TRBJ2-1, with no clear D. Trimming removed 3 bases from V and 4 bases from J, with 8 bases in between. This CDR3 is 13 amino acids long. CDR1 SGHRS and CDR2 YFSETQ come from the germline V gene. CDR3 nucleotide sequence: TGCGCCAGCAGCTCCAATTTGTACAATGAGCAGTTCTTC. Encoded protein: CASSSNLYNEQFF.

The V and J genes are TRBV6-6 and TRBJ2-1, with TRBD1 matching over 10 bases. The CDR3 totals 15 residues. Trimming took 8 bases from V and 4 from J; bases not matched to a gene: 8. Germline V gene sequence: CDR1 MNHNY, CDR2 SVGAGI (reference sequence). The CDR3 DNA sequence: TGTGCCAGCGTTCTGGACAGGGGGAATTACAATGAGCAGTTCTTC. Amino acids: CASVLDRGNYNEQFF.

The chain links TRBV5-1 to TRBJ2-3; 8 bases fit TRBD2. This CDR3 comprises 17 residues. V shed 6 bases, J shed 2 bases, and the junction held 14 bases outside the gene matches. Per the germline V gene, CDR1 is SGHRS and CDR2 is YFSETQ. CDR3 loop: CASTRFTTSGTTDTQYF. CDR3 in DNA: TGCGCCAGCACAAGGTTCACAACTAGCGGCACCACAGATACGCAGTATTTT.

With regard to this clone: Other nucleotide sequences from this sample produce the same CDR3. This chain connects TRBV5-4 to TRBJ1-1; 7 nucleotides line up with TRBD1. Germline loops: CDR1 SGHNT, CDR2 YYREEE (reference sequence). Germline trimming cut 3 bases from V and 1 base from J; bases unmatched to any gene: 0. The CDR3 runs 13 residues. CDR3: CASSWDRNTEAFF. CDR3 bases: TGTGCCAGCAGCTGGGACAGGAACACTGAAGCTTTCTTT.

The chain recombines TRBV2 with TRBJ2-7; 9 bases match TRBD1. The germline CDR1 and CDR2 sequences are SNHLY and FYNNEI. The CDR3 consists of 16 residues. Trimming took 6 bases from V and 4 from J; bases not matched to a gene: 13. CDR3 in DNA: TGTGCCAGCAGACCCAAACTACAGGGGGCGCGGTACGAGCAGTACTTC. It codes for CASRPKLQGARYEQYF.

The chain couples TRBV16 to TRBJ1-2; D is possibly TRBD1 (6 bases). Germline CDR1 is KGHSY and CDR2 is FQNENV. V gave up 2 bases and J gave up 3 bases, with 7 bases separating them. The CDR3 covers 13 residues. As DNA, the CDR3 is TGTGCCAGCAGCCAAGCAGGGGACTATGGCTACACCTTC. Protein sequence: CASSQAGDYGYTF.

The CDR3 DNA reads as TGTGCTAGTGGTTTGTGGCAGGCGAACACTGAAGCTTTCTTT. This encodes CASGLWQANTEAFF. The rearrangement joins TRBV12-5 to TRBJ1-1; D unresolved. CDR1 is LGHNT and CDR2 is FRNRAP in the germline V gene. This CDR3 contains 14 residues. V lost 2 bases to trimming and J lost 1 base, with 8 bases between them.